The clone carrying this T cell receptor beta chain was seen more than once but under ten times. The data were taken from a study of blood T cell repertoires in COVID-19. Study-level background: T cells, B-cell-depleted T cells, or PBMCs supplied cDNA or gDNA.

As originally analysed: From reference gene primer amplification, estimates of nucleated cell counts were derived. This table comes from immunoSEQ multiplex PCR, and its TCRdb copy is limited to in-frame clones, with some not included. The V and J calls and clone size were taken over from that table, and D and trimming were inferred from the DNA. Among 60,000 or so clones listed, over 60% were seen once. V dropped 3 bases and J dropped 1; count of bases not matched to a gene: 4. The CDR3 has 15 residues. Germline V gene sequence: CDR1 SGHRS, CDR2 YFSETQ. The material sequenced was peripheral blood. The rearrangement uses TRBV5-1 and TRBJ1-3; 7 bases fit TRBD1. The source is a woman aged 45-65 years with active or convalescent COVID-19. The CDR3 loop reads CASSWGQPSGNTIYF. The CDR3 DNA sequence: TGCGCCAGCAGCTGGGGACAGCCTTCTGGAAACACCATATATTTT.